This T cell receptor beta chain was observed in a study of blood T cell repertoires in COVID-19. Background on the study: The study drew acute and convalescent COVID-19 samples from the United States, Italy and Spain. Nucleic acid was either cDNA or gDNA, and it came from T cells, B-cell-depleted T cells, or PBMCs.

Source study methods: Amplification from reference gene primers served as the basis for estimated nucleated cell counts. TCRdb's table, derived via immunoSEQ multiplex PCR, lists solely in-frame clones and lacks some. D and trimming were read from the DNA, whereas the V and J calls and clone size are those reported in that table. The data show tens of thousands of clones, around 75% seen once. The ends lost 5 bases at V and 3 bases at J; junction bases unmatched: 6. From germline, CDR1 is LGHNA and CDR2 YSLEER. CDR3 length: 16 residues. The sequence came from a man aged 65-85 years with acute or convalescent COVID-19. The source material was peripheral blood. The chain has TRBV4-3 and TRBJ2-2; 10 bases match TRBD1. CDR3 sequence (DNA): TGCGCCAGCAGCTATCAGACAGGGGGCTACACCGGGGAGCTGTTTTTT. Protein: CASSYQTGGYTGELFF.